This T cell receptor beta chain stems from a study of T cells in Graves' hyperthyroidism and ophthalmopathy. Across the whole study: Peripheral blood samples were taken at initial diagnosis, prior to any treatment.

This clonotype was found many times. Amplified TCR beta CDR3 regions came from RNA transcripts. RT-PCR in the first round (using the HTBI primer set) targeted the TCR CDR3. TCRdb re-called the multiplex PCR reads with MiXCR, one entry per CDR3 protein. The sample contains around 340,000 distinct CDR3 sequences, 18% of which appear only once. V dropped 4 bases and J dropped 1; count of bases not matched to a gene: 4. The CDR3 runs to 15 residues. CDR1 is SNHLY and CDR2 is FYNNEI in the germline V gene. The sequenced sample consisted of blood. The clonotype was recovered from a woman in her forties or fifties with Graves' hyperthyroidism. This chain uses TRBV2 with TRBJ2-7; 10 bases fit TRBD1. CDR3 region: CASSVGTGASYEQYV. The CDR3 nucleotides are TGTGCCAGCAGTGTCGGGACAGGGGCTTCCTACGAGCAGTACGTC.